This passage covers 7 T cell receptor beta chains from one sample sequenced in a study of T cell repertoires in cytomegalovirus infection. MiXCR, applied by TCRdb to the reads, yields one record per CDR3 protein. Among under 250,000 distinct CDR3 sequences listed, under 8.5% were seen once. Sequencing used PBMCs. Receptors were obtained from a human donor in good health (CMV status not recorded). Some clones in this sample may be carry-over from other donors' samples.

This clonotype appeared many times. The chain is built from TRBV16 and TRBJ2-1; D gene uncertain. CDR1 KGHSY and CDR2 FQNENV come from the germline V gene. V gave up 0 bases and J gave up 8 bases, with 11 bases separating them. The CDR3 runs to 14 residues. CDR3 DNA: TGTGCCAGCAGCCAATCAACATCAGTCGATGAGCAGTTCTTC. This translates into CASSQSTSVDEQFF.

The table lists this clonotype with a few counts. The chain uses TRBV29-1 and TRBJ1-5, with TRBD1 matching 8 bases. After removal of 4 bases from V and 5 bases from J, the junction contained 4 bases not matched to a gene. Per germline, CDR1 SQVTM and CDR2 ANQGSEA. This CDR3 has 13 amino acids. Written as DNA, the CDR3 is TGCAGCGTTGGAGGGACAGGTGATCAGCCCCAGCATTTT. It encodes CSVGGTGDQPQHF.

This clonotype was counted at least ten times. The rearrangement uses TRBV12-3 or TRBV12-4 and TRBJ2-3; D ambiguous. V was clipped by 5 bases and J by 2 bases, with 2 bases between them. CDR3 size: 11 residues. The DNA of the CDR3 is TGTGCCAGCAGTGTCACAGATACGCAGTATTTT. Its protein is CASSVTDTQYF.

This sequence joins TRBV3-1 and TRBJ1-3; D not resolved. CDR1 LGHDT and CDR2 YNNKEL come from the germline V gene (reference sequence). The CDR3 contains 13 residues. With 7 bases removed from V and 0 bases from J, the gap between germline ends came to 7 bases. The CDR3 region is CASTLSSGNTIYF. The CDR3 nucleotides are TGTGCCAGCACCCTAAGCTCTGGAAACACCATATATTTT.

This clonotype has a count of ten or more. This chain connects TRBV19 to TRBJ1-2, with D perhaps matching TRBD1 (6 bases). The CDR3 sequence is 11 residues long. The germline V gene has CDR1 LNHDA and CDR2 SQIVND (reference sequence). V lost 9 bases and J lost 4, with 9 bases in between. CDR3 nucleotides: TGTGCCAGCGAGGACAGCTATGGCTACACCTTC. Its translation: CASEDSYGYTF.

This clonotype has just a few counts. The rearrangement uses TRBV30 and TRBJ2-5, with 9 bases lining up with TRBD2. The CDR3 has 15 amino acids. Trimming at V came to 4 bases and at J to 5 bases, leaving 11 bases not matched to a gene. The germline V gene encodes CDR1 GTSNPN and CDR2 SVGIG (reference sequence). The CDR3 DNA reads as TGTGCCTGGACCCTCGGCGGACTAGCGAGTGAGACCCAGTACTTC. It is translated as CAWTLGGLASETQYF.

This chain joins TRBV12-5 and TRBJ1-1; a possible D gene is TRBD1 (6 bases). The CDR3 is 14 amino acids. The germline V gene encodes CDR1 LGHNT and CDR2 FRNRAP. V was trimmed by 0 bases and J by 5 bases, leaving 10 bases between them. As DNA, the CDR3 is TGTGCTAGTGGTTTGGTAAACAGGGCAACTGAAGCTTTCTTT. This sequence encodes CASGLVNRATEAFF.